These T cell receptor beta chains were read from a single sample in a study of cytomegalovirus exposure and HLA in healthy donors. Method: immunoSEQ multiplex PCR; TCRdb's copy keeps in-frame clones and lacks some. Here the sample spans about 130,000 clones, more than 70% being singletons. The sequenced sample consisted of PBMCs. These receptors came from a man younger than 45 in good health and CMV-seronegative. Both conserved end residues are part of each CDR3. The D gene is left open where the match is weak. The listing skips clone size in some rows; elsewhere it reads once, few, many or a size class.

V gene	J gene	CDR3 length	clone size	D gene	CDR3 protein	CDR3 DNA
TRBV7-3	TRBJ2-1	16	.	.	CASSLMVASTRAEQFF	TGTGCCAGCAGCTTAATGGTGGCTAGCACACGCGCTGAGCAGTTCTTC
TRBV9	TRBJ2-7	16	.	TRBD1	CASSLRGTGQSYEQYF	TGTGCCAGCAGCTTACGAGGGACAGGCCAATCCTACGAGCAGTACTTC
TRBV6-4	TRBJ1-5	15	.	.	CASSDSAGSNQPQHF	TGTGCCAGCAGTGACTCGGCAGGGAGCAATCAGCCCCAGCATTTT
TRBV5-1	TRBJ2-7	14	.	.	CASSLGYELHEQYF	TGCGCCAGCAGCCTGGGGTACGAGCTCCACGAGCAGTACTTC
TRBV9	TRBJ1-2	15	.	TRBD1	CASSVRDSSNYGYTF	TGTGCCAGCAGCGTTAGGGACAGCTCTAACTATGGCTACACCTTC
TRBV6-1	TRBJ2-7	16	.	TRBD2	CASTETSGGPGYEQYF	TGTGCCAGCACTGAGACTAGCGGGGGACCTGGCTACGAGCAGTACTTC
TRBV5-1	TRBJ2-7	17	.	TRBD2	CASSLGLAGPLGYEQYF	TGCGCCAGCAGCCTAGGACTAGCGGGGCCCCTCGGGTACGAGCAGTACTTC
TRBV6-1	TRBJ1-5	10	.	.	CAPGNQPQHF	TGTGCCCCTGGCAATCAGCCCCAGCATTTT
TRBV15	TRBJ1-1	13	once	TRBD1	CATSITGDTEAFF	TGTGCCACCAGCATCACAGGGGACACTGAAGCTTTCTTT
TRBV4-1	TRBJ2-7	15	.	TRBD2	CASSQETSGYYEQYF	TGCGCCAGCAGCCAAGAGACTAGCGGGTATTACGAGCAGTACTTC
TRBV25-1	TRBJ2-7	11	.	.	CASSAGQLQYF	TGTGCCAGCAGTGCTGGGCAATTACAGTACTTC
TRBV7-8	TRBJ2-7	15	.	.	CASSSRQGGRAEQYF	TGTGCCAGCAGCTCCCGACAGGGAGGAAGGGCCGAGCAGTACTTC
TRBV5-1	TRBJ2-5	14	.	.	CASSLGARGGTQYF	TGCGCCAGCAGCTTGGGGGCGCGAGGAGGGACCCAGTACTTC
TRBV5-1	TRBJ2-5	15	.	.	CASSLIMQGGETQYF	TGCGCCAGCAGCTTGATTATGCAGGGAGGAGAGACCCAGTACTTC
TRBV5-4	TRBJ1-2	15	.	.	CATSGPHHANYGYTF	TGTGCCACCTCAGGGCCACACCACGCAAACTATGGCTACACCTTC
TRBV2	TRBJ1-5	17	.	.	CASSVGLGGSSNQPQHF	TGTGCCAGCAGTGTAGGTCTGGGCGGGAGTAGCAATCAGCCCCAGCATTTT
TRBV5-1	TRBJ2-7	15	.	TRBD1	CASRLDPGQTYEQYF	TGCGCCAGCAGGTTAGATCCGGGACAGACCTACGAGCAGTACTTC
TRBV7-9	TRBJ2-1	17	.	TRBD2	CASSPHSGKSSYNEQFF	TGTGCCAGCAGCCCCCATAGCGGGAAGAGCTCCTACAATGAGCAGTTCTTC
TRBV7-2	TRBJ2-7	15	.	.	CASSVTAGQGNEQYF	TGTGCCAGCAGCGTAACCGCGGGGCAGGGCAACGAGCAGTACTTC
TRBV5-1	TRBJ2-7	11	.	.	CASSLTHEQYF	TGCGCCAGCAGCTTAACTCACGAGCAGTACTTC
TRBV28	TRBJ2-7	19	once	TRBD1	CASSSPQGNPGQPGYEQYF	TGTGCCAGCAGTTCCCCACAAGGAAATCCGGGACAGCCAGGCTACGAGCAGTACTTC
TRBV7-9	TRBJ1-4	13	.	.	CASSRSGDEKLFF	TGTGCCAGCAGCCGGTCGGGGGATGAAAAACTGTTTTTT
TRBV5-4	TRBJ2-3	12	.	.	CASSFLTDTQYF	TGTGCCAGCAGCTTTCTTACAGATACGCAGTATTTT
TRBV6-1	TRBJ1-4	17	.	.	CASSEEEGGFYDEKLFF	TGTGCCAGCAGTGAAGAAGAAGGCGGGTTTTATGATGAAAAACTGTTTTTT
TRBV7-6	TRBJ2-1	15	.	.	CASSSSGFSYNEQFF	TGTGCCAGCAGCTCCAGCGGCTTCTCCTACAATGAGCAGTTCTTC
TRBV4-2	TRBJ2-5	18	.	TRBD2	CASSQVGRLAGGGETQYF	TGTGCCAGCAGCCAAGTGGGTAGACTAGCGGGAGGAGGAGAGACCCAGTACTTC
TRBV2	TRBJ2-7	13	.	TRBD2	CASKGSRGGEQYF	TGTGCCAGCAAGGGCAGCCGCGGGGGTGAGCAGTACTTC
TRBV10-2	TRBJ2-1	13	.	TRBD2	CASSTTSVNEQFF	TGCGCCAGCAGCACAACTAGCGTAAATGAGCAGTTCTTC
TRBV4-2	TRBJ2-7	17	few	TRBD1	CASSLSTNRGRTYEQYF	TGTGCCAGCAGCCTGTCTACCAACAGGGGGCGGACCTACGAGCAGTACTTC
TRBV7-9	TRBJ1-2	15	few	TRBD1	CASSSGQGAGGGYTF	TGTGCCAGCAGCTCCGGACAGGGAGCGGGAGGAGGCTACACCTTC
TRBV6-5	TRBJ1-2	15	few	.	CASSYSRPGSSGYTF	TGTGCCAGCAGTTACTCGAGGCCAGGGTCAAGTGGCTACACCTTC
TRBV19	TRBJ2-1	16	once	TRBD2	CASSIWLAGASNEQFF	TGTGCCAGTAGTATCTGGCTAGCGGGAGCAAGCAATGAGCAGTTCTTC
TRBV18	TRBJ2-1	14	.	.	CASSPPPEGHEQFF	TGTGCCAGCTCACCACCTCCGGAGGGGCATGAGCAGTTCTTC
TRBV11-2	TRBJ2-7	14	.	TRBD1	CASSLVRGFYEQYF	TGTGCCAGCAGCTTGGTCAGGGGGTTCTACGAGCAGTACTTC
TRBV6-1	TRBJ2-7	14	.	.	CASSVPGHPYEQYF	TGTGCCAGCAGTGTCCCGGGACACCCCTACGAGCAGTACTTC
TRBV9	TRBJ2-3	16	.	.	CASSVGGLLSTDTQYF	TGTGCCAGCAGCGTAGGGGGACTCCTTAGCACAGATACGCAGTATTTT
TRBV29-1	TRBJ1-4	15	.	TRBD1	CSVEGVGQEAEKLFF	TGCAGCGTTGAAGGGGTGGGACAGGAAGCTGAAAAACTGTTTTTT